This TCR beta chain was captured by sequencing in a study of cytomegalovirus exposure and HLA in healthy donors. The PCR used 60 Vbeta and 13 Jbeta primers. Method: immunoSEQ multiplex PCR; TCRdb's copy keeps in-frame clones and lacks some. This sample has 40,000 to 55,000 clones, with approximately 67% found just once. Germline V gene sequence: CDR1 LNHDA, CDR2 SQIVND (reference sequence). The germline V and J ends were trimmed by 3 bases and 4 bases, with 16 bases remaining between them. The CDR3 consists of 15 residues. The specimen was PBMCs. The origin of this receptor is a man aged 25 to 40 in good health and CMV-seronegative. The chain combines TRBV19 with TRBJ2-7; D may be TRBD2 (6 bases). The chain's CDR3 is CASSIRGREWYEQYF. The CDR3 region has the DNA TGTGCCAGTAGTATTCGTGGGCGGGAATGGTACGAGCAGTACTTC.